The 23 T cell receptor beta chains listed next were all sequenced from one sample in a study of tumor-infiltrating lymphocytes in localized non-small cell lung cancer. Sequencing was performed with immunoSEQ multiplex PCR; in TCRdb, only in-frame clones are kept and a portion is missing. The sample shows about 13,000 clones, about 74% of them seen only once. Sequenced input: uninvolved lung tissue not adjacent to the tumor. The source of these receptors is a human donor with non-small cell lung cancer.

The gene calls are TRBV2 and TRBJ2-3; 8 bases are a match to TRBD1. The V gene end was trimmed by 4 bases and the J gene end by 4 bases; junction bases not matched to a gene: 1. Germline assignment: CDR1 SNHLY and CDR2 FYNNEI. This CDR3 region has 13 residues. The CDR3 DNA reads TGTGCCAGCAGTGGGACAGGGTCAGATACGCAGTATTTT. It encodes CASSGTGSDTQYF.

In its sample, this clone was seen a few times. The rearrangement joins TRBV9 to TRBJ2-3; tentative D call: TRBD2 (7 bases). This CDR3 has 16 amino acids. Looked up from germline, CDR1 is SGDLS and CDR2 is YYNGEE. V shed 3 bases and J shed 1 base, with 15 bases lying between them. The CDR3 region is CASSEGGWSGTDTQYF. In DNA form, the CDR3 reads TGTGCCAGCAGCGAGGGGGGGTGGAGTGGCACAGATACGCAGTATTTT.

The J gene is TRBJ1-1, the V gene TRBV6-1; D is uncertain. V lost 10 bases to trimming and J lost 4 bases, with 16 bases between them. Germline V gives CDR1 MNHNS, CDR2 SASEGT. The CDR3 length is 13 residues. The CDR3 protein is CATQRGGSTEAFF. The CDR3 nucleotides are TGTGCCACCCAGCGGGGTGGGAGCACTGAAGCTTTCTTT.

The chain employs TRBV9 and TRBJ1-1, with D perhaps TRBD1 (6 bases). The CDR3 is made up of 15 amino acids. Germline V CDR1 and CDR2: SGDLS, YYNGEE. With 4 bases removed from V and 1 base from J, the gap between germline ends came to 14 bases. CDR3 DNA: TGTGCCAGCAGCCCCTACGGGACACCGAACACTGAAGCTTTCTTT. This encodes CASSPYGTPNTEAFF.

The chain recombines TRBV7-2 with TRBJ2-5; tentative D call: TRBD2 (6 bases). CDR1 and CDR2 (germline): SGHTA, FQGNSA. This CDR3 has 14 residues. The germline V and J ends were trimmed by 0 bases and 5 bases, with 10 bases remaining between them. The chain's CDR3 is CASSLAGGHETQYF. The CDR3 region has the DNA TGTGCCAGCAGCTTAGCGGGGGGTCATGAGACCCAGTACTTC.

The chain's CDR3 is CAWSKKTGHYTEAFF. The CDR3 DNA reads TGTGCCTGGAGTAAGAAGACAGGGCATTACACTGAAGCTTTCTTT. The chain employs TRBV30 and TRBJ1-1; 7 bases line up with TRBD1. The CDR3 loop spans 15 amino acids. V gave up 2 bases and J gave up 3 bases; unmatched junction bases: 9. CDR1 is GTSNPN, CDR2 SVGIG, per germline (reference sequence).

V is TRBV7-8 and J is TRBJ2-3; unclear D gene. CDR1 and CDR2 from the germline V gene are SGHVS and FQNEAQ. The CDR3 sequence is 16 residues long. V lost 7 bases to trimming and J lost 0 bases, with 17 bases between them. DNA of the CDR3: TGTGCCAGCACCCCTGCGAGTGCTCAAAGCACAGATACGCAGTATTTT. This sequence encodes CASTPASAQSTDTQYF.

This clone has just a few counts. The CDR3: CASSLEEGIVGYTF. The CDR3, as DNA: TGTGCCAGCTCACTTGAGGAGGGAATCGTTGGCTACACCTTC. The chain combines TRBV18 with TRBJ1-2; D remains unclear. The CDR3 sequence is 14 residues long. Looked up from germline, CDR1 is KGHSH and CDR2 is LQKENI. Deletions cut 4 bases from V and 7 bases from J, with 16 bases between.

V and J are TRBV7-2 and TRBJ2-3, with 7 bases that match TRBD1. Germline values: CDR1 SGHTA, CDR2 FQGNSA. This CDR3 has 16 residues. Trimming removed 5 bases from V and 3 bases from J; junction bases left unmatched: 11. The CDR3 loop reads CASSLDDRVLTDTQYF. The DNA of the CDR3 is TGTGCCAGCAGCCTCGATGACAGGGTCCTGACAGATACGCAGTATTTT. The variable domain in full, completed from reference TRBV7-2 and TRBJ2-3, reads GAGVSQSPSNKVTEKGKDVELRCDPISGHTALYWYRQSLGQGLEFLIYFQGNSAPDKSGLPSDRFSAERTGGSVSTLTIQRTQQEDSAVYLCASSLDDRVLTDTQYFGPGTRLTVL.

Here the CDR3 DNA reads TGTGCCAGCAAGCCTTCACTAGCGGGCCCCTACGAGCAGTACTTC. As protein: CASKPSLAGPYEQYF. The chain recombines TRBV27 with TRBJ2-7; TRBD2 matches at 9 bases. The length of the CDR3 is 15 residues. Trimming at V came to 7 bases and at J to 2 bases, leaving 9 bases not matched to a gene. Germline V gene data show CDR1 as MNHEY and CDR2 as SMNVEV (reference sequence).

The chain has TRBV6-1 and TRBJ1-2; 8 positions match TRBD1. The V and J ends lost 2 bases and 5 bases, in that order; junction bases with no gene match: 7. Germline loops: CDR1 MNHNS, CDR2 SASEGT. The CDR3 is 15 amino acids. CDR3 region: CASSESTDRGYGYTF. CDR3 nucleotides: TGTGCCAGCAGTGAATCCACTGACAGGGGTTATGGCTACACCTTC.

The V call is TRBV27, the J call TRBJ2-3; TRBD2 aligns across 7 bases. The germline gives CDR1 MNHEY, CDR2 SMNVEV (reference sequence). This CDR3 has 14 amino acids. With 8 bases clipped from V and 8 bases from J, the junction kept 13 bases outside the gene matches. The DNA of the CDR3 is TGTGCCAGCGTGGGGAGGGCAGCCCAGGGTACGCAGTATTTT. It is translated as CASVGRAAQGTQYF.

The rearrangement links TRBV5-4 to TRBJ2-7; no clear D gene. Looked up from germline, CDR1 is SGHNT and CDR2 is YYREEE (reference sequence). The CDR3 contains 11 residues. Trimming removed 2 bases from V and 6 bases from J, with 6 bases in between. For the CDR3, the DNA is TGTGCCAGCAGCTTTCAGCGCGAGCAGTACTTC. Translating gives CASSFQREQYF.

The rearrangement joins TRBV7-2 to TRBJ2-2, with D unclear. The length of the CDR3 is 15 residues. The germline V and J ends were trimmed by 2 bases and 1 base, with 8 bases remaining between them. Germline assignment: CDR1 SGHTA and CDR2 FQGNSA. DNA for the CDR3: TGTGCCAGCAGCTTAAGGTGGCAGAACACCGGGGAGCTGTTTTTT. Amino acids: CASSLRWQNTGELFF.

The chain couples TRBV27 to TRBJ2-7; 8 bases map to TRBD2. CDR3 length: 15 amino acids. The germline V gene has CDR1 MNHEY and CDR2 SMNVEV (reference sequence). Trimming cost V 5 bases and J 2 bases; bases outside gene matches: 8. The CDR3 DNA follows: TGTGCCAGCAGTATAACTAGCGGTCACACCTACGAGCAGTACTTC. It yields the protein CASSITSGHTYEQYF.

The chain has TRBV7-8 and TRBJ1-1, with D unresolved. Trimming took 0 bases from V and 0 from J, leaving 5 bases between them. This CDR3 region has 14 residues. Germline values: CDR1 SGHVS, CDR2 FQNEAQ. CDR3 sequence reads: CASSLASVNTEAFF. The CDR3 DNA reads TGTGCCAGCAGCTTAGCATCAGTGAACACTGAAGCTTTCTTT.

Concerning this clone: Compared with germline, one end of the junction differs, possibly owing to a read error. The chain links TRBV29-1 to TRBJ2-1; 9 bases map to TRBD1. This CDR3 has 10 amino acids. CDR1 is SQVTM and CDR2 is ANQGSEA in the germline V gene. DNA of the CDR3: TGCAGCGTTGACCCGGGACAGGGTCTCTTC. Translating it yields CSVDPGQGLF.

This clone was observed a single time. The same CDR3 also results from other DNA sequences found in this sample. The V call is TRBV29-1, the J call TRBJ2-5, with a weak D call TRBD1 (6 bases). V was pared by 6 bases and J by 0 bases, with 8 bases between. Germline V gene lookup returns CDR1 SQVTM and CDR2 ANQGSEA. The CDR3 consists of 12 residues. In DNA, the CDR3 is TGCAGCGTGAGGACAGACCAAGAGACCCAGTACTTC. It is translated as CSVRTDQETQYF.

This chain joins TRBV19 and TRBJ1-1; the D is unclear. CDR1 is LNHDA and CDR2 is SQIVND in the germline V gene (reference sequence). This CDR3 contains 13 residues. The ends were cut back, 0 bases at V and 4 bases at J, with 6 bases in the middle. The CDR3 reads CASSIDLGTEAFF. The CDR3 coding sequence is TGTGCCAGTAGTATAGATCTGGGCACTGAAGCTTTCTTT.

This clone was found a few times. The chain employs TRBV5-6 and TRBJ2-7; the D is unclear. V lost 2 bases to trimming and J lost 2 bases, with 11 bases between them. The CDR3 has 14 amino acids. CDR1 and CDR2 from the germline V gene are SGHDT and YYEEEE. DNA of the CDR3: TGTGCCAGCAGCTTCGGTTCCAAGGCCTACGAGCAGTACTTC. Encoded protein: CASSFGSKAYEQYF.

This clone was seen a handful of times. The chain combines TRBV9 with TRBJ1-3; D remains unclear. Germline CDR1 is SGDLS and CDR2 is YYNGEE. V dropped 3 bases and J dropped 0 bases, with 10 bases sitting between them. There are 15 residues in the CDR3. The CDR3 region is CASSGRASSGNTIYF. CDR3 DNA sequence: TGTGCCAGCAGCGGGCGGGCAAGCTCTGGAAACACCATATATTTT.

The CDR3 sequence is CASSGPPGEQYF. The CDR3 DNA follows: TGCGCCAGCAGTGGACCCCCGGGCGAGCAGTACTTC. The chain uses TRBV10-1 and TRBJ2-7; D uncertain. Deletions cut 4 bases from V and 6 bases from J, with 10 bases between. Germline values: CDR1 WNHNN, CDR2 SYGVQD (reference sequence). The CDR3 is 12 residues long.

This chain joins TRBV30 and TRBJ1-1; possibly TRBD1 for D (5 bases). Germline lookup yields CDR1 GTSNPN and CDR2 SVGIG (reference sequence). The CDR3 sequence is 13 residues long. Deletions cut 0 bases from V and 5 bases from J, with 10 bases between. The CDR3 loop is CAWSVQQGTEAFF. DNA of the CDR3: TGTGCCTGGAGTGTACAGCAGGGAACTGAAGCTTTCTTT.